A selection of T cell receptor beta chains follows, all from one sample in a study of T-cell reconstitution after alpha-beta-depleted transplantation in children. TCRdb analysed the PCR reads with MiXCR anew, one entry per CDR3 protein. Of more than 200,000 distinct CDR3 sequences listed, about 25% are singletons. The source material was PBMCs, sampled before TCRalphabeta/CD19-depleted stem cell transplant. These receptors originate from a girl aged 2 to 10 with Fanconi anemia, due to receive a stem cell transplant. The CDR3 runs from the conserved cysteine through the conserved F or W. The D gene is left open where the match is weak. The size entry is marked missing in some rows and otherwise reads once, few, many or a size class.

J | V | size | D | CDR3 | DNA
TRBJ2-1 | TRBV20-1 | . | . | CSVLVGASYNEQFF | TGCAGTGTCCTAGTGGGGGCCTCCTACAATGAGCAGTTCTTC
TRBJ2-2 | TRBV3-1 | . | TRBD2 | CASSPLAGRDTGELFF | TGTGCCAGCAGCCCATTAGCGGGAAGGGACACCGGGGAGCTGTTTTTT
TRBJ1-1 | TRBV24-1 | . | . | CATSDLGSTEAFF | TGTGCCACCAGTGACCTAGGGTCCACCGAAGCTTTCTTT
TRBJ2-7 | TRBV20-1 | many | TRBD2 | CSASGRALYEQYF | TGCAGTGCTAGCGGGAGGGCCCTCTACGAGCAGTACTTC
TRBJ2-1 | TRBV29-1 | . | . | CSVETPGQFF | TGCAGCGTTGAGACGCCAGGGCAGTTCTTC
TRBJ2-7 | TRBV7-2 | . | . | CASSSGLPNVYEQYF | TGTGCCAGCAGCTCGGGACTCCCGAATGTCTACGAGCAGTACTTC
TRBJ1-5 | TRBV29-1 | few | . | CSVMVGGTSNQPQHF | TGCAGCGTTATGGTCGGGGGAACGAGCAATCAGCCCCAGCATTTT
TRBJ2-1 | TRBV11-2 | . | . | CASSLRSRDGDNEQFF | TGTGCCAGCAGCTTACGCTCTCGGGACGGGGACAATGAGCAGTTCTTC
TRBJ2-7 | TRBV5-1 | . | . | CASSLAWQGNEQYF | TGCGCCAGCAGCTTGGCCTGGCAGGGAAACGAGCAGTACTTC
TRBJ1-2 | TRBV29-1 | many | . | CSVGTGSGYTF | TGCAGCGTAGGTACAGGGTCTGGCTACACCTTC
TRBJ2-7 | TRBV18 | . | . | CASSPLDISFPYVYEQYF | TGTGCCAGCTCACCACTGGATATTTCCTTTCCTTACGTTTACGAGCAGTACTTC
TRBJ2-5 | TRBV11-2 | . | . | CASTWGSETQYF | TGTGCCAGCACCTGGGGCTCAGAGACCCAGTACTTC
TRBJ2-3 | TRBV24-1 | few | TRBD2 | CATSGGATDTQYF | TGTGCCACCAGCGGGGGGGCCACAGATACGCAGTATTTT
TRBJ2-1 | TRBV6-5 | . | . | CASSYINEQFF | TGTGCCAGCAGTTACATCAATGAGCAGTTCTTC
TRBJ2-1 | TRBV28 | few | TRBD1 | CASTSPGTDNEQFF | TGTGCCAGCACGTCCCCCGGGACAGACAATGAGCAGTTCTTC
TRBJ2-5 | TRBV7-2 | few | . | CASSLGSRFVQRTQYF | TGTGCCAGCAGCTTAGGGTCGAGGTTTGTGCAGAGGACCCAGTACTTC
TRBJ2-2 | TRBV29-1 | many | TRBD2 | CSVGLRERHTGELFF | TGCAGCGTTGGACTGCGGGAGCGGCACACCGGGGAGCTGTTTTTT
TRBJ2-4 | TRBV6-1 | . | . | CASSEVPPGRARNIQYF | TGTGCCAGCAGTGAAGTACCCCCGGGAAGAGCCCGTAACATTCAGTACTTC
TRBJ2-1 | TRBV29-1 | many | . | CSVVNEQFF | TGCAGCGTCGTAAATGAGCAGTTCTTC
TRBJ2-7 | TRBV27 | few | . | CASSPFVTSLGYEQYF | TGTGCCAGCAGCCCTTTCGTTACGAGTCTAGGGTACGAGCAGTACTTC
TRBJ2-3 | TRBV20-1 | . | TRBD2 | CSAKNLRTSGTTDTQYF | TGCAGTGCAAAGAATCTCAGGACTAGCGGGACCACAGATACGCAGTATTTT
TRBJ2-3 | TRBV5-1 | . | . | CASRPWTDSTDTQYF | TGCGCCAGTCGACCCTGGACGGACAGCACAGATACGCAGTATTTT
TRBJ2-1 | TRBV27 | many | TRBD2 | CASSPLAGDYNEQFF | TGTGCCAGCAGTCCACTAGCGGGGGACTACAATGAGCAGTTCTTC